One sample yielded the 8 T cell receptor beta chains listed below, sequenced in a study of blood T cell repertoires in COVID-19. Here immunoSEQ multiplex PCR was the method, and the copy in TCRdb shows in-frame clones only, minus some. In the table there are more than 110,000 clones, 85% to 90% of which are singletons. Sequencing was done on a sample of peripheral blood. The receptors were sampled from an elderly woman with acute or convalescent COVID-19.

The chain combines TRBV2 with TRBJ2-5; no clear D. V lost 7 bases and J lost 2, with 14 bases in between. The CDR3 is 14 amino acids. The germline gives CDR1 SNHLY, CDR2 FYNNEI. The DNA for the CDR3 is TGTGCCAGCACGCTCACGGTTGCTCAAGAGACCCAGTACTTC. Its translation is CASTLTVAQETQYF.

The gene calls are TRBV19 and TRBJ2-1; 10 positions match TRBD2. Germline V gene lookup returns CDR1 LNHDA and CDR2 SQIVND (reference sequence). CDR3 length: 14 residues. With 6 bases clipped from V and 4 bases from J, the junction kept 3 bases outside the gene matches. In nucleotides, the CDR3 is TGTGCCAGTAGGGGACTAGCGCCGTACAATGAGCAGTTCTTC. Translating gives CASRGLAPYNEQFF.

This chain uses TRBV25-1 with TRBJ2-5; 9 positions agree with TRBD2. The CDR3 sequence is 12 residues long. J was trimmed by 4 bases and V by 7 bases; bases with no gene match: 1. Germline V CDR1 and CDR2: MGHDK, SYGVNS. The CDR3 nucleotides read TGTGCCAGCATTAGCGGGGGAGAGACCCAGTACTTC. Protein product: CASISGGETQYF.

CDR3 in DNA: TGTGCCAGCAGCCAACCTACGTCAGCGGGGGGGCTTACCGGGGAGCTGTTTTTT. Its protein is CASSQPTSAGGLTGELFF. The genes are TRBV4-2 and TRBJ2-2; 10 bases map to TRBD2. Germline assignment: CDR1 LGHNA and CDR2 YNFKEQ. The CDR3 loop spans 18 amino acids. J gave up 5 bases and V 2 bases, and 11 bases lay outside the gene matches.

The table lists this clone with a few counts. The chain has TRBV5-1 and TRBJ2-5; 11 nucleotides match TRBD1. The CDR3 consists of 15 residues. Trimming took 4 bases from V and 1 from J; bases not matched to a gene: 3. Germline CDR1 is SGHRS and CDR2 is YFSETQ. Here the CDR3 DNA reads TGCGCCAGCAGCACCGGACAGGGGGCCCAAGAGACCCAGTACTTC. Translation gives CASSTGQGAQETQYF.

Written as DNA, the CDR3 is TGTGCCTGGAGCCGACAGGGCCCATTTAACTATGGCTACACCTTC. Translated, it gives CAWSRQGPFNYGYTF. The J gene is TRBJ1-2, the V gene TRBV30, with TRBD1 identical over 7 bases. The CDR3 totals 15 residues. The germline V gene encodes CDR1 GTSNPN and CDR2 SVGIG (reference sequence). Trimming cost V 3 bases and J 1 base; bases outside gene matches: 8.

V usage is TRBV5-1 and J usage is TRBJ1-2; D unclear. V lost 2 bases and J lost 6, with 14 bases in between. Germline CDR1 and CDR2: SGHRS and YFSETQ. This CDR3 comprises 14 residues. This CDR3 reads CASSFGAGLDGYTF. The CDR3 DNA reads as TGCGCCAGCAGCTTCGGCGCAGGACTGGATGGCTACACCTTC.

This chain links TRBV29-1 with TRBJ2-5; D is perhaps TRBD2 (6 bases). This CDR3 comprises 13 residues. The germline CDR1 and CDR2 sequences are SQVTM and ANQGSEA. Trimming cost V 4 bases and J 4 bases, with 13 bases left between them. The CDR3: CSVVLGRGETQYF. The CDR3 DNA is TGCAGCGTTGTATTGGGGCGGGGAGAGACCCAGTACTTC.